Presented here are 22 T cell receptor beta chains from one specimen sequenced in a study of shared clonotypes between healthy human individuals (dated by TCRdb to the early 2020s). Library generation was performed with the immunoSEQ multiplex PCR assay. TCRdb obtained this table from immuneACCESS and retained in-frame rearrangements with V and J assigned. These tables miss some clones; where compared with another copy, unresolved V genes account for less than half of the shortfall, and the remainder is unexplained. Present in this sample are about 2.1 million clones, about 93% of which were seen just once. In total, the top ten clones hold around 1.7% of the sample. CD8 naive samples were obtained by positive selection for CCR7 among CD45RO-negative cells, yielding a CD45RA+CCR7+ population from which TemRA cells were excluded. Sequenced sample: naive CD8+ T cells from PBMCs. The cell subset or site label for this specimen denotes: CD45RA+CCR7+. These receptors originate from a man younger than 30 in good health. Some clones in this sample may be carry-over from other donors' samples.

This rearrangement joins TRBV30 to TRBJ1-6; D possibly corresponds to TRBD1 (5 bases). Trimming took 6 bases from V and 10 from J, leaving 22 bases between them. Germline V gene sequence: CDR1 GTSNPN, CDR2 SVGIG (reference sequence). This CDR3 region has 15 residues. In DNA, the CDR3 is TGTGCCTGCCTGGGACCGACGGAGGAGGGATCACCCCTCCACTTT. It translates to CACLGPTEEGSPLHF.

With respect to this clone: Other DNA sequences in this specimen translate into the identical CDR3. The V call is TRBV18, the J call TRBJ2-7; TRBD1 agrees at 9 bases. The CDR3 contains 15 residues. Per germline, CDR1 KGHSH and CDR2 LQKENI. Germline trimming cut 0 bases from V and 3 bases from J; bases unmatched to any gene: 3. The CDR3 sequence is CASSPPGQGIYEQYF. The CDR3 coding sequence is TGTGCCAGCTCACCACCGGGACAGGGTATCTACGAGCAGTACTTC.

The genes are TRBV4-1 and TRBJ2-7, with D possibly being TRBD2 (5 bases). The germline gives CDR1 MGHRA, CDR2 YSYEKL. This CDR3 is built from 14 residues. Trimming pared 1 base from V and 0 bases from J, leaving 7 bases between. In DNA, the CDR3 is TGCGCCAGCAGCCAAGGGGGAGTCTCCTACGAGCAGTACTTC. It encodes CASSQGGVSYEQYF.

The CDR3 DNA reads TGTGCCAGCAGTGACTCGGGAGGGCCCGGAAACACCATATATTTT. Translation: CASSDSGGPGNTIYF. The chain has TRBV6-4 and TRBJ1-3; no firm D call. This CDR3 is 15 amino acids long. Trimming took 0 bases from V and 4 from J, leaving 10 bases between them. CDR1 and CDR2 from the germline V gene are MRHNA and SNTAGT.

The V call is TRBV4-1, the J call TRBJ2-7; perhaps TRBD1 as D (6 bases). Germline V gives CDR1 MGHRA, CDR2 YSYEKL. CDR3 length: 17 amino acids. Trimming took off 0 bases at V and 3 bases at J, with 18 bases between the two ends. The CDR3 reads CASSQDWVLGQIYEQYF. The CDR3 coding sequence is TGCGCCAGCAGCCAAGATTGGGTCCTCGGACAGATCTACGAGCAGTACTTC.

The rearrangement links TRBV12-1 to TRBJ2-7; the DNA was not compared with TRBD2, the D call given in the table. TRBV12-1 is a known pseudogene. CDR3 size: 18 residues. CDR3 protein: CASSFPTSGRPSSYEQYF. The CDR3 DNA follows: TGTGCCAGCAGCTTTCCCACTAGCGGGAGGCCCAGCTCCTACGAGCAGTACTTC.

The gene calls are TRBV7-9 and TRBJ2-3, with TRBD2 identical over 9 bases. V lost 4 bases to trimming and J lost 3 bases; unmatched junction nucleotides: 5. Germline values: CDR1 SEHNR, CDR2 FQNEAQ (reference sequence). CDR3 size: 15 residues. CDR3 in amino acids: CASSSTGLATDTQYF. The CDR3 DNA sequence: TGTGCCAGCAGCTCAACGGGACTAGCAACAGATACGCAGTATTTT. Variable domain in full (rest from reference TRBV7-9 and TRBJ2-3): DTGVSQNPRHKITKRGQNVTFRCDPISEHNRLYWYRQTLGQGPEFLTYFQNEAQLEKSRLLSDRFSAERPKGSFSTLEIQRTEQGDSAMYLCASSSTGLATDTQYFGPGTRLTVL.

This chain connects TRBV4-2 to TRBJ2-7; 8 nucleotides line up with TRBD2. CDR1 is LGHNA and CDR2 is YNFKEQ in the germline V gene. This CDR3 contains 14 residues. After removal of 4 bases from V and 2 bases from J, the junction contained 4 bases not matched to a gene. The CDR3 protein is CASSRGTSPYEQYF. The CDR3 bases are TGTGCCAGCAGCCGGGGGACTAGTCCCTACGAGCAGTACTTC.

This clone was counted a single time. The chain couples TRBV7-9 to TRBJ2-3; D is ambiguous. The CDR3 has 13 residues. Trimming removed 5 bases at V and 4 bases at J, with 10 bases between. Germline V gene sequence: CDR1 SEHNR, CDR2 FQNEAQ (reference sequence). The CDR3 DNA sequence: TGTGCCAGCAGCCCCCCCGGCCCAGATACGCAGTATTTT. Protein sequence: CASSPPGPDTQYF.

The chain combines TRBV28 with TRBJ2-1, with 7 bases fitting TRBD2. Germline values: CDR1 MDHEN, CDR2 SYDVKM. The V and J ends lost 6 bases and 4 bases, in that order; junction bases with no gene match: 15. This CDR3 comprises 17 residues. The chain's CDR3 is CASSPSNPGGPYNEQFF. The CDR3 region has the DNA TGTGCCAGCAGCCCCTCTAATCCGGGAGGCCCATACAATGAGCAGTTCTTC.

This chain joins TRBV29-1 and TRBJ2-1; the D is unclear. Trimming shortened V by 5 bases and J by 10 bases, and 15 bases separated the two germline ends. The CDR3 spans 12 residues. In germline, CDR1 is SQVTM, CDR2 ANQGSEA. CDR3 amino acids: CSVIMAVTEQFF. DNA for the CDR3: TGCAGCGTTATAATGGCCGTAACAGAGCAGTTCTTC.

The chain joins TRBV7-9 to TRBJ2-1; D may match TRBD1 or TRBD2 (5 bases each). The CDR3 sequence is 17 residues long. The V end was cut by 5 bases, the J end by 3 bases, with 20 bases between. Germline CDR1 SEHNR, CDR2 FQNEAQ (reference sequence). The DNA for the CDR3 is TGTGCCAGCAGCCCCCTGTTCGGGGCCCAGAACTACAATGAGCAGTTCTTC. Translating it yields CASSPLFGAQNYNEQFF.

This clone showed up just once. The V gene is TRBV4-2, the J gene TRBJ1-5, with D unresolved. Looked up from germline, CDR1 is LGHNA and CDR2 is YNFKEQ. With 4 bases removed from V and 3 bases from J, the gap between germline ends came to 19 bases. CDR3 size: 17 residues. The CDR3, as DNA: TGTGCCAGCAGCCCTCGTCAAACCGGGCGGATCAATCAGCCCCAGCATTTT. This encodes CASSPRQTGRINQPQHF.

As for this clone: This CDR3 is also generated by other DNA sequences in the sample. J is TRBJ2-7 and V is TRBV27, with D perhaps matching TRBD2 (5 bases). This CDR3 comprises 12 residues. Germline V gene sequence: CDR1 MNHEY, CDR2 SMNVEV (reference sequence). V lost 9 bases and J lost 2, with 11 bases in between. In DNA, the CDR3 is TGTGCCAGTTCACGGACTCCCTACGAGCAGTACTTC. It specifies CASSRTPYEQYF.

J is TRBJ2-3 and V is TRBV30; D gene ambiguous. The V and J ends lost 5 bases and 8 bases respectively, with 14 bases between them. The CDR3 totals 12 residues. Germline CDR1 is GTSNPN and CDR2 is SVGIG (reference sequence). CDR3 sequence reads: CAWGDWKSTQYF. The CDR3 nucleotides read TGTGCCTGGGGAGACTGGAAGAGTACGCAGTATTTT. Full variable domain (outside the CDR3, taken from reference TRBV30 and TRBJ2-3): SQTIHQWPATLVQPVGSPLSLECTVEGTSNPNLYWYRQAAGRGLQLLFYSVGIGQISSEVPQNLSASRPQDRQFILSSKKLLLSDSGFYLCAWGDWKSTQYFGPGTRLTVL.

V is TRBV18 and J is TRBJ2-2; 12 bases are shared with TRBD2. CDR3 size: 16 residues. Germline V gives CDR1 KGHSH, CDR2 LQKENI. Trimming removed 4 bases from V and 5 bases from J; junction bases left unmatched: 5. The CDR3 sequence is CASSRAGLAGTGELFF. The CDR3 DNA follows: TGTGCCAGCTCACGCGCCGGACTAGCGGGAACCGGGGAGCTGTTTTTT.

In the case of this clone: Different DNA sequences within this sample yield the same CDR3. In DNA form, the CDR3 reads TGTGCCAGCAGTTTAGGGACAGGACCCTACGAGCAGTACTTC. This encodes CASSLGTGPYEQYF. The V and J genes are TRBV27 and TRBJ2-7; 8 bases agree with TRBD1. The germline CDR1 and CDR2 sequences are MNHEY and SMNVEV (reference sequence). This CDR3 has 14 amino acids. The J segment lost 2 bases and the V segment lost 2 bases, leaving 2 bases of the junction unmatched.

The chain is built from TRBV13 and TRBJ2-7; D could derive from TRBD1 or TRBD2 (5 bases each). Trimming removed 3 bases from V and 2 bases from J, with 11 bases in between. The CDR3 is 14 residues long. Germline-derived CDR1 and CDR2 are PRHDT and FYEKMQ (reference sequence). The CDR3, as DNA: TGTGCCAGCAGCTTGTGGGGGAGCCCCTACGAGCAGTACTTC. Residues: CASSLWGSPYEQYF.

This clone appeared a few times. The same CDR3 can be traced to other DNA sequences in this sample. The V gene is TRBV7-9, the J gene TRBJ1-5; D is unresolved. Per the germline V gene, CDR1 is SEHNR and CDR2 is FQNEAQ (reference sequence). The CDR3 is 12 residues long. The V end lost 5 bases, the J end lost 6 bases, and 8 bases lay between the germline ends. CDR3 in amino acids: CASSIGGQPQHF. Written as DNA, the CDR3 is TGTGCCAGCAGCATCGGCGGTCAGCCCCAGCATTTT.

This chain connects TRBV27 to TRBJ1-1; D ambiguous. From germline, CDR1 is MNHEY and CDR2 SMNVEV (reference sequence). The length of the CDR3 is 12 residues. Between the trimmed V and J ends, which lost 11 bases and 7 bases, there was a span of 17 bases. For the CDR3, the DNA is TGTGCCGTCGTCGCGTCCCCCTATGAAGCTTTCTTT. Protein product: CAVVASPYEAFF.

Here the CDR3 DNA reads TGTGCCAGCAGTTACTCGCTTGGGGAGGGGGATGAGCAGTTCTTC. Its protein product is CASSYSLGEGDEQFF. This chain connects TRBV6-5 to TRBJ2-1; the D gene is possibly TRBD2 (7 bases). The V end lost 0 bases, the J end lost 8 bases, and 14 bases lay between the germline ends. Per the germline V gene, CDR1 is MNHEY and CDR2 is SVGAGI. The CDR3 contains 15 residues.

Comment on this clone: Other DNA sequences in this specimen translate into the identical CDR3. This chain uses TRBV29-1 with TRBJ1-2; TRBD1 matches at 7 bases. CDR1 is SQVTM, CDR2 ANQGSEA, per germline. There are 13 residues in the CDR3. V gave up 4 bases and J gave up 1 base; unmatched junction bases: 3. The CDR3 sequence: CSVGTGDNYGYTF. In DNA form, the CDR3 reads TGCAGCGTTGGGACAGGCGATAACTATGGCTACACCTTC.